This T cell receptor (beta chain) came from a study of PD-L1 blockade in urothelial cancer. Study context: Across blood samples, T cells had a median count of about 150,000.

The CDR3 is 15 amino acids. The method was immunoSEQ multiplex PCR; TCRdb's version includes in-frame clones alone and lacks a portion of them. The sample consists of 12,000 to 15,000 clones, around 87% of them appearing once. Sequenced here: PBMCs, sampled around atezolizumab (anti-PD-L1) treatment. The V gene is TRBV12-1, the J gene TRBJ2-1; whether TRBD2, the table's D call, matches the DNA was not checked. TRBV12-1 is marked as a pseudogene. The origin of this receptor is a man between 65 and 85 years old with urothelial cancer. Written as DNA, the CDR3 is TGTGCCAGCAGCTTTTGTGGGGGGACCTACAATGAGCAGTTCTTC. Translation gives CASSFCGGTYNEQFF.